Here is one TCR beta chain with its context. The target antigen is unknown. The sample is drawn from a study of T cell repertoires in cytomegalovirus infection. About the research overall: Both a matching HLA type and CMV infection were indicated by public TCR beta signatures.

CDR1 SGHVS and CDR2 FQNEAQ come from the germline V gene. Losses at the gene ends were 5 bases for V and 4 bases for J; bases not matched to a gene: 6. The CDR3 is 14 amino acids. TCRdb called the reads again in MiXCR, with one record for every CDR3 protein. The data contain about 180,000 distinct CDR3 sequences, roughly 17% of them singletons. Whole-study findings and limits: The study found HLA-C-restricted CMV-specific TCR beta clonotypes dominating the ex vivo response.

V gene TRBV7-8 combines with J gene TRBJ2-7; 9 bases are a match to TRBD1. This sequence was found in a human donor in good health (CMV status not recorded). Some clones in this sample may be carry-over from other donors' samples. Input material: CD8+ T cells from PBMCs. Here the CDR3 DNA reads TGTGCCAGCAGCCACAGGGACAGGGAATACGAGCAGTACTTC. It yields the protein CASSHRDREYEQYF.